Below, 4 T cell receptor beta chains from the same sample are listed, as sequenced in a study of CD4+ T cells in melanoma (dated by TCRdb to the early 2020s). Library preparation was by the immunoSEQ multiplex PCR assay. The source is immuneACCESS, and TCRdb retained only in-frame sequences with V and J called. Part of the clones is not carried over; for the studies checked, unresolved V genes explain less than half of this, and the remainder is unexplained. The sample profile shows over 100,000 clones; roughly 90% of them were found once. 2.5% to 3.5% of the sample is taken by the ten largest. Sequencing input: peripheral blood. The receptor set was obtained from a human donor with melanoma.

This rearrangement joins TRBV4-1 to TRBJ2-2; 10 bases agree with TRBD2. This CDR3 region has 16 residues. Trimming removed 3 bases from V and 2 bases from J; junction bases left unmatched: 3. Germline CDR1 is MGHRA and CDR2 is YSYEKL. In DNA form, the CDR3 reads TGCGCCAGCAGCCACGGACTAGCGGTAAACACCGGGGAGCTGTTTTTT. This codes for CASSHGLAVNTGELFF.

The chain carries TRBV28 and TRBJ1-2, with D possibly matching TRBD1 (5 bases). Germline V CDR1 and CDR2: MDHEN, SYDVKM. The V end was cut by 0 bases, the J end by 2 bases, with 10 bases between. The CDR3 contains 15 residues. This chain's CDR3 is CASSLWQGGNYGYTF. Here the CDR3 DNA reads TGTGCCAGCAGTTTATGGCAGGGAGGGAACTATGGCTACACCTTC.

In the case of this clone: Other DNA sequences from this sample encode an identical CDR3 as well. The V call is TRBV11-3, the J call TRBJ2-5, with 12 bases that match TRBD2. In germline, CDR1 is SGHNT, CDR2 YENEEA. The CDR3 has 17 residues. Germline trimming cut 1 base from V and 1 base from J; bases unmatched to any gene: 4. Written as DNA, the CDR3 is TGTGCCAGCAGCTTAGGGACTAGCGGGAAGGGCCAAGAGACCCAGTACTTC. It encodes CASSLGTSGKGQETQYF. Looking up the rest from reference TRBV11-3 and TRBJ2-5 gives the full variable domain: EAGVVQSPRYKIIEKKQPVAFWCNPISGHNTLYWYLQNLGQGPELLIRYENEEAVDDSQLPKDRFSAERLKGVDSTLKIQPAELGDSAVYLCASSLGTSGKGQETQYFGPGTRLLVL.

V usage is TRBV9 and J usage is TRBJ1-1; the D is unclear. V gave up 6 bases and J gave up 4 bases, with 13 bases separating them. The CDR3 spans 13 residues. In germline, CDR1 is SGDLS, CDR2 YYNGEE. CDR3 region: CASKGQRGTEAFF. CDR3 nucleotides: TGTGCCAGCAAGGGCCAACGGGGCACTGAAGCTTTCTTT.